The 8 T cell receptor beta chains below come from one sample, sequenced in a study of T-cell memory formation after mild COVID-19. Each CDR3 protein is one row after TCRdb ran MiXCR on the 5' RACE reads. The table has 100,000 to 150,000 distinct CDR3 sequences, 15% to 20% seen once. Source material: PBMCs or a T cell subset sorted from them (not recorded which). The source is a man aged 18-30 years who had mild COVID-19 (a few samples of this study predate the infection). Cell type and time point are not known.

V is TRBV20-1 and J is TRBJ2-4; no firm D call. V was cut by 3 bases and J by 8 bases, with 11 bases left in between. The CDR3 runs to 12 residues. CDR1 is DFQATT and CDR2 is SNEGSKA in the germline V gene (reference sequence). CDR3 in amino acids: CSASSGLDIQYF. In nucleotides, the CDR3 is TGCAGTGCTAGCTCCGGCCTGGACATTCAGTACTTC.

This clonotype was detected once. This chain links TRBV9 with TRBJ1-1; D is ambiguous. CDR3 length: 13 amino acids. Germline assignment: CDR1 SGDLS and CDR2 YYNGEE. Trimming left V 0 bases short and J 5 bases short, with 8 bases between. In DNA, the CDR3 is TGTGCCAGCAGCGTAGGGGTGGGGACTGAAGCTTTCTTT. Protein sequence: CASSVGVGTEAFF.

The chain has TRBV5-6 and TRBJ1-2, with D possibly TRBD1 on 5 matching bases. The V end was cut by 5 bases, the J end by 8 bases, with 16 bases between. The CDR3 is made up of 13 amino acids. Germline V gene sequence: CDR1 SGHDT, CDR2 YYEEEE. The CDR3 coding sequence is TGTGCCAGCAGTCGTGGGAGGGGCCGCGGCTACACCTTC. Its translation is CASSRGRGRGYTF.

This clonotype was seen only a few times. This rearrangement joins TRBV5-1 to TRBJ2-7; the match to TRBD1 covers 8 bases. CDR1 SGHRS and CDR2 YFSETQ come from the germline V gene. V shed 0 bases and J 6 bases; nucleotides not matched to a gene: 8. The CDR3 totals 15 residues. The CDR3 protein is CASSLARDRRGEQYF. As DNA, the CDR3 is TGCGCCAGCAGCTTGGCTCGGGACAGGAGGGGCGAGCAGTACTTC.

J is TRBJ2-3 and V is TRBV5-1; D is unclear. The V end lost 4 bases, the J end lost 1 base, and 10 bases lay between the germline ends. The CDR3 is made up of 14 amino acids. In germline, CDR1 is SGHRS, CDR2 YFSETQ. CDR3: CASSVGPGTDTQYF. CDR3 sequence (DNA): TGCGCCAGCAGCGTGGGCCCCGGCACAGATACGCAGTATTTT.

CDR3 coding DNA: TGCGCCAGCAGCTTGGGGCAGGGGGGAAACGAGCAGTACTTC. Amino acid sequence: CASSLGQGGNEQYF. This chain joins TRBV5-1 and TRBJ2-7; D is possibly TRBD1 (7 bases). The CDR3 loop spans 14 amino acids. Germline CDR1 reads SGHRS; CDR2 reads YFSETQ. V was shortened by 0 bases and J by 5 bases, with 12 bases between the two germline ends.

V usage is TRBV12-3 or TRBV12-4 and J usage is TRBJ1-3; D is uncertain. Trimming cost V 4 bases and J 8 bases, with 6 bases left between them. The CDR3 runs 11 residues. CDR3 residues: CASSSPYTIYF. The CDR3 DNA reads TGTGCCAGCAGTTCCCCCTACACCATATATTTT.

The rearrangement links TRBV20-1 to TRBJ2-5; D call uncertain. Germline-derived CDR1 and CDR2 are DFQATT and SNEGSKA (reference sequence). Trimming cost V 3 bases and J 5 bases, with 4 bases left between them. This CDR3 has 10 residues. The CDR3 DNA sequence: TGCAGTGCTAGGGAGGAGACCCAGTACTTC. This translates into CSAREETQYF.